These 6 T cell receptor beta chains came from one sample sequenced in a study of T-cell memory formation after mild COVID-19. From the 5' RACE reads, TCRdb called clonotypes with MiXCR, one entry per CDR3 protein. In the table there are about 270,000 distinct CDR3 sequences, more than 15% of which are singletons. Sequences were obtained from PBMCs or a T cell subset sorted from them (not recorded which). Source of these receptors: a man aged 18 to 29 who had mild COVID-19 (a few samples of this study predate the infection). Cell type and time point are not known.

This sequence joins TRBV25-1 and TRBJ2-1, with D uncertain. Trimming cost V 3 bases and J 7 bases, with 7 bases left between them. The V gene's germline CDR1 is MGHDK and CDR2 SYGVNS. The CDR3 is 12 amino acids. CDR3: CASSEVGNEQFF. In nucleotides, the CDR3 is TGTGCCAGCAGTGAGGTGGGTAATGAGCAGTTCTTC.

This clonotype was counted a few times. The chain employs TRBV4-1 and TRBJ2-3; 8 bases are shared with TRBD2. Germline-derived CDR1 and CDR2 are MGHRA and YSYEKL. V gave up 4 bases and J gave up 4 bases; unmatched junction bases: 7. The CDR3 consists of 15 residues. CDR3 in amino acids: CASSPLAGSSDTQYF. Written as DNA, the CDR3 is TGCGCCAGCAGCCCCTTAGCGGGGAGCTCAGATACGCAGTATTTT.

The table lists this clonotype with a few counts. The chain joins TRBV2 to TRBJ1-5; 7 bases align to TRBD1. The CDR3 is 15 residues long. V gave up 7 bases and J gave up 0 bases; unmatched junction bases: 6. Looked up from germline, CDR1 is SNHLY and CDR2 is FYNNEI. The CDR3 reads CASMRDSYSNQPQHF. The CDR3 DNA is TGTGCCAGCATGAGGGACAGTTATAGCAATCAGCCCCAGCATTTT.

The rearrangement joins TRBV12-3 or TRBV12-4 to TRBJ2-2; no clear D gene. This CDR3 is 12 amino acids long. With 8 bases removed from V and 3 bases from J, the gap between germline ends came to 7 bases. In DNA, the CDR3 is TGTGCCAGCTTGCCCGACACCGGGGAGCTGTTTTTT. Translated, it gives CASLPDTGELFF.

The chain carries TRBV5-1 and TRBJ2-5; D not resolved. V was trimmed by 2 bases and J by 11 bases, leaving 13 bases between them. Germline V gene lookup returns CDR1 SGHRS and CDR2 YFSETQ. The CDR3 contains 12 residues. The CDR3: CASSFPSNKQYF. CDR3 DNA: TGCGCCAGCAGCTTCCCCTCCAACAAGCAGTACTTC.

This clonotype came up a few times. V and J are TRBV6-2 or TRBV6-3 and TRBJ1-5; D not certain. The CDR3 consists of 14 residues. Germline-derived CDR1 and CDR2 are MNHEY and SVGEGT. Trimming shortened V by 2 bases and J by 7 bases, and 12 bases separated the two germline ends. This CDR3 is CASSYDGRKQPQHF. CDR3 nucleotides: TGTGCCAGCAGTTACGATGGACGGAAGCAGCCCCAGCATTTT.